This T cell receptor delta chain came from a study of gamma-delta T cells after stem cell transplantation. TCRdb reanalysed the RT-PCR reads with CATT. Found here are about 2,900 delta-chain clones, 30% of them singletons; the top ten hold around a quarter. This clone was seen more than once but under ten times. The length of the CDR3 is 21 residues. J was trimmed by 3 bases and V by 0 bases; bases with no gene match: 23. Germline V gene sequence: CDR1 GEAIGNYY, CDR2 EKD. The source material was gamma-delta T cells. The sequence was obtained from a human donor. It is not recorded whose cells these are; they may come from a transplant donor. This sequence joins TRDV2 and TRDJ1, with TRDD3 matching over 8 bases. The CDR3 reads CACDTLSLRGPLGAKPDKLIF. CDR3 bases: TGTGCCTGTGACACCCTGTCCCTCAGGGGACCACTGGGGGCCAAACCCGATAAACTCATCTTT.